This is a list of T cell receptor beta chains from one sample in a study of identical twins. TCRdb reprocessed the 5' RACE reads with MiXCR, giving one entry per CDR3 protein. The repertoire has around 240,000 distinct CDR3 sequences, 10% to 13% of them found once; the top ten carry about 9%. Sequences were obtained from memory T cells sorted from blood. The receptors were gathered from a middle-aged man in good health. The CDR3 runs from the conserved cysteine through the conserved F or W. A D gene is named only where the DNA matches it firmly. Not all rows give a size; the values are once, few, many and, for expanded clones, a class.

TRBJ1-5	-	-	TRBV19	CASSIGGSGAFSNQPQHF	TGTGCCAGTAGTATAGGTGGCAGTGGGGCTTTTAGCAATCAGCCCCAGCATTTT
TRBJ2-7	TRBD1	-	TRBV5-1	CASSLALGTEISYEQYF	TGCGCCAGCAGCTTAGCCTTAGGGACAGAAATTTCCTACGAGCAGTACTTC
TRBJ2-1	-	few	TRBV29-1	CSVIDKERYNEQFF	TGCAGCGTTATTGACAAGGAACGCTACAATGAGCAGTTCTTC
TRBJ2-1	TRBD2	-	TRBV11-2	CASSLQREAYNEQFF	TGTGCCAGCAGCTTACAGCGGGAGGCCTACAATGAGCAGTTCTTC
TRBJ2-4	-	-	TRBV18	CASSPEGGSIQYF	TGTGCCAGCTCACCAGAGGGAGGTAGCATTCAGTACTTC
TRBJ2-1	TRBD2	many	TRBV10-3	CAISRAAGENEQFF	TGTGCCATCAGCCGGGCAGCGGGAGAGAATGAGCAGTTCTTC
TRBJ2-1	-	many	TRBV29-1	CSVHSRLYNEQFF	TGCAGCGTTCATAGTCGGCTCTACAATGAGCAGTTCTTC
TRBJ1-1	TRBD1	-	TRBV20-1	CSAKVRDRGGTEAFF	TGCAGTGCTAAGGTCAGGGACAGGGGTGGCACTGAAGCTTTCTTT
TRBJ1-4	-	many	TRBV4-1	CASSHSRSNEKLFF	TGCGCCAGCAGCCATAGCCGATCTAATGAAAAACTGTTTTTT
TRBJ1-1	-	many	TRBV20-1	CSARGRGGNTEAFF	TGCAGTGCCAGGGGCAGGGGAGGGAACACTGAAGCTTTCTTT
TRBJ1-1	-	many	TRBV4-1	CASSQVSKNTEAFF	TGCGCCAGCAGCCAAGTGTCCAAAAACACTGAAGCTTTCTTT
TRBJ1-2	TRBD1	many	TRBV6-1	CASRRGQGTYGYTF	TGTGCCAGCAGGCGTGGACAGGGAACCTATGGCTACACCTTC
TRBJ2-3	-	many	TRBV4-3	CASSRQGGTDTQYF	TGCGCCAGCAGCCGTCAGGGTGGCACAGATACGCAGTATTTT
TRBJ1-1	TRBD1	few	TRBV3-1	CASRQGQGSIAFF	TGTGCCAGCAGACAGGGACAGGGGAGTATAGCTTTCTTT
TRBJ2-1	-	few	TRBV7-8	CASSLEARFSEQFF	TGTGCCAGCAGCTTAGAGGCTAGGTTCAGTGAGCAGTTCTTC
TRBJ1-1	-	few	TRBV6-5	CASSYSRGGLKKNTEAFF	TGTGCCAGCAGTTATAGTCGTGGGGGGCTTAAAAAGAACACTGAAGCTTTCTTT
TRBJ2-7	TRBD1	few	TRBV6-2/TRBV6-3	CASSYGAGGKYEQYF	TGTGCCAGCAGTTACGGAGCAGGGGGCAAGTACGAGCAGTACTTC
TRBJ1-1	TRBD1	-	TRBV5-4	CASRSGQGGITEAFF	TGTGCCAGCAGGTCGGGACAGGGAGGGATCACTGAAGCTTTCTTT
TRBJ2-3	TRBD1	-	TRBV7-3	CASSSRTGGADTQYF	TGTGCCAGCAGCTCTCGGACAGGGGGCGCAGATACGCAGTATTTT
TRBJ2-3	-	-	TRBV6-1	CASSLSAGLADTQYF	TGTGCCAGCAGTCTCTCTGCGGGACTGGCAGATACGCAGTATTTT
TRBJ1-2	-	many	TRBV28	CASSLRTALIGGYTF	TGTGCCAGCAGTCTGCGGACGGCCCTTATTGGTGGCTACACCTTC
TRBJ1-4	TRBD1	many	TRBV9	CAAEIHTGAANEKLFF	TGTGCCGCGGAGATCCATACAGGGGCCGCTAATGAAAAACTGTTTTTT